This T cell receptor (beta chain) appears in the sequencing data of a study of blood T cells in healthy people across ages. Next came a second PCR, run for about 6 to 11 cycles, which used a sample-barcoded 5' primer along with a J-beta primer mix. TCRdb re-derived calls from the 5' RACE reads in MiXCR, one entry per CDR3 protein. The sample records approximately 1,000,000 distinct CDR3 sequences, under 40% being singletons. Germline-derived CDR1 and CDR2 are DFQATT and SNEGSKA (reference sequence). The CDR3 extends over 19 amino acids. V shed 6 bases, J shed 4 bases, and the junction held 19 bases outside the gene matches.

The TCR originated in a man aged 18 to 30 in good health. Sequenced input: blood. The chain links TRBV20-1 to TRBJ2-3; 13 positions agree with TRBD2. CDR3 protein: CSAQTPLAGGPNDADTQYF. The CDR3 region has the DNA TGCAGTGCCCAAACCCCACTAGCGGGGGGGCCGAACGATGCAGATACGCAGTATTTT.